This T cell receptor beta chain was sequenced during a study of cytomegalovirus exposure and HLA in healthy donors. This clone was recorded a few times. What it binds is not known. This CDR3 spans 15 amino acids. Trimming took off 0 bases at V and 0 bases at J, with 8 bases between the two ends. Germline CDR1 is SGDLS and CDR2 is YYNGEE. PCR involved 60 Vbeta and 13 Jbeta primers. Clones were sequenced by immunoSEQ multiplex PCR, and TCRdb holds only the in-frame ones, with some missing. Of 150,000 or so clones listed, roughly 79% were seen once; the top ten hold over 0.95%. Findings and caveats of the study: The classifier reportedly diagnosed cytomegalovirus status with high sensitivity and specificity. It was likely that a cluster of highly shared sequence variants was a sequencing artifact.

It was healthy bone marrow donors who served as donors. Although they were nominally healthy when sampled, donors likely had unrecorded immune exposures. This receptor was obtained from a woman aged 50 to 60 in good health and CMV-seropositive. The sequenced material came from PBMCs. V and J are TRBV9 and TRBJ2-3; D gene uncertain. The chain's CDR3 is CASSVGTTSTDTQYF. In DNA, the CDR3 is TGTGCCAGCAGCGTAGGCACTACTAGCACAGATACGCAGTATTTT.